One and the same sample provided the 32 T cell receptor beta chains below, sequenced in a study of cytomegalovirus exposure and HLA in healthy donors. 13 Jbeta primers and 60 Vbeta primers were used for the PCR. Measured with immunoSEQ multiplex PCR; TCRdb has only the in-frame clones, and not every one. The table includes 150,000 to 200,000 clones, more than 65% detected once. Input material: PBMCs. The receptor set was obtained from a woman aged 40 to 50 in good health and CMV-seropositive.

The J gene is TRBJ2-5, the V gene TRBV25-1; 11 bases are a match to TRBD2. The J call could be wrong; TRBJ2-7 is a better fit for the DNA end. The CDR3 loop spans 15 amino acids. CDR1 is MGHDK and CDR2 is SYGVNS in the germline V gene. CDR3 coding DNA: TGTGCCAGCAGCCGCAAAACTAGCGGGAGTTACGAGCAGTACTTC. It encodes CASSRKTSGSYEQYF.

The chain employs TRBV7-2 and TRBJ2-5, with a weak D call TRBD2 (6 bases). The ends were cut back, 3 bases at V and 4 bases at J, with 9 bases in the middle. Germline CDR1 reads SGHTA; CDR2 reads FQGNSA. This CDR3 has 13 amino acids. CDR3 in amino acids: CASSFEEGETQYF. CDR3 sequence (DNA): TGTGCCAGCAGCTTCGAGGAGGGAGAGACCCAGTACTTC.

This clone has more than one count but fewer than ten. J is TRBJ2-5 and V is TRBV9; TRBD1 might be the D (6 bases). This CDR3 has 16 amino acids. The germline CDR1 and CDR2 sequences are SGDLS and YYNGEE. The germline V and J ends were trimmed by 0 bases and 5 bases, with 17 bases remaining between them. The CDR3 sequence: CASSVGTGMNGETQYF. The CDR3 DNA follows: TGTGCCAGCAGCGTAGGCACAGGGATGAACGGTGAGACCCAGTACTTC.

V usage is TRBV5-4 and J usage is TRBJ1-2; D possibly corresponds to TRBD1 (6 bases). The CDR3 spans 13 residues. Deletions cut 4 bases from V and 1 base from J, with 8 bases between. CDR1 is SGHNT and CDR2 is YYREEE in the germline V gene (reference sequence). The CDR3 region is CASSQDSNYGYTF. CDR3 nucleotide sequence: TGTGCCAGCAGCCAGGACAGTAACTATGGCTACACCTTC.

The V gene is TRBV27, the J gene TRBJ2-5; TRBD2 agrees at 8 bases. The CDR3 is made up of 15 amino acids. J gave up 7 bases and V 4 bases, and 11 bases lay outside the gene matches. Germline CDR1 MNHEY, CDR2 SMNVEV (reference sequence). Written as DNA, the CDR3 is TGTGCCAGCAGTTACCTAGCGGGTGTCGGGGGGACCCAGTACTTC. Translation: CASSYLAGVGGTQYF.

The DNA for the CDR3 is TGTGCCAGTGGGGGGACGCACAAACAAGAGACCCAGTACTTC. Translated: CASGGTHKQETQYF. The chain carries TRBV28 and TRBJ2-5; possibly TRBD2 for D (6 bases). The germline V gene encodes CDR1 MDHEN and CDR2 SYDVKM. This CDR3 has 14 amino acids. Trimming removed 9 bases at V and 2 bases at J, with 16 bases between.

This rearrangement joins TRBV5-6 to TRBJ2-1, with D tentatively TRBD2 (6 bases). V was pared by 3 bases and J by 7 bases, with 14 bases between. CDR3 length: 14 amino acids. Per germline, CDR1 SGHDT and CDR2 YYEEEE. CDR3 region: CASSWLGLSNEQFF. CDR3 DNA: TGTGCCAGCAGCTGGCTGGGACTGTCGAATGAGCAGTTCTTC.

The genes are TRBV5-1 and TRBJ2-5; possibly TRBD2 for D (7 bases). The J call is doubtful: the DNA matches TRBJ2-7 better. Germline-derived CDR1 and CDR2 are SGHRS and YFSETQ. CDR3 length: 15 amino acids. The CDR3 sequence is CASSPRGGGADEQYF. Written as DNA, the CDR3 is TGCGCCAGCAGCCCACGGGGAGGGGGGGCCGACGAGCAGTACTTC.

This clone appeared a single time. Mismatch with germline at one junction end may stem from a read error. The gene calls are TRBV6-1 and TRBJ2-7, with D possibly matching TRBD1 (5 bases). CDR3 length: 13 amino acids. CDR1 is MNHNS, CDR2 SASEGT, per germline. CDR3 DNA sequence: TGTGCCAGCAATAGGGGTATATCCTCCGAGCAGTACTTC. Translating gives CASNRGISSEQYF.

The chain recombines TRBV7-3 with TRBJ2-3; 10 nucleotides match TRBD2. In germline, CDR1 is SGHTA, CDR2 FQGTGA. V lost 5 bases to trimming and J lost 3 bases; unmatched junction nucleotides: 11. The CDR3 contains 17 residues. The CDR3 bases are TGTGCCAGCAGCCCTAATTTTCTAGCGGGAGTGACAGATACGCAGTATTTT. It encodes CASSPNFLAGVTDTQYF.

Only a few counts were recorded for this clone. This chain joins TRBV9 and TRBJ1-2, with TRBD1 identical over 7 bases. CDR1 SGDLS and CDR2 YYNGEE come from the germline V gene. This CDR3 spans 13 amino acids. The trim removed 3 bases at V and 6 bases at J, leaving 5 bases unmatched. The CDR3 DNA sequence: TGTGCCAGCAGCGGAAGCAGGGGGAATGGCTACACCTTC. Protein: CASSGSRGNGYTF.

This clone has a handful of counts. The chain couples TRBV4-1 to TRBJ2-7; D uncertain. Between the trimmed V and J ends, which lost 0 bases and 2 bases, there was a span of 23 bases. The CDR3 consists of 19 residues. From germline, CDR1 is MGHRA and CDR2 YSYEKL. The CDR3 region has the DNA TGCGCCAGCAGCCAAGATATACCTCTTGAGGTACCCGAGACCTACGAGCAGTACTTC. Amino acid sequence: CASSQDIPLEVPETYEQYF.

This clone was recorded a few times. This rearrangement joins TRBV2 to TRBJ1-2; 9 bases agree with TRBD1. The trim removed 5 bases at V and 4 bases at J, leaving 5 bases unmatched. The CDR3 consists of 14 residues. CDR1 SNHLY and CDR2 FYNNEI come from the germline V gene. In nucleotides, the CDR3 is TGTGCCAGCAGTCGGGACAGGGAGACCTATGGCTACACCTTC. Translated, it gives CASSRDRETYGYTF.

The CDR3 here is CASSLGGETEAFF. The CDR3 DNA reads as TGCGCCAGCAGCCTTGGGGGGGAAACTGAAGCTTTCTTT. The chain recombines TRBV4-1 with TRBJ1-1; D is perhaps TRBD1 (5 bases). Germline V lookup: CDR1 MGHRA, CDR2 YSYEKL. The CDR3 sequence is 13 residues long. V shed 4 bases and J shed 5 bases, with 11 bases lying between them.

V and J are TRBV2 and TRBJ2-7, with D perhaps TRBD2 (5 bases). There are 11 residues in the CDR3. Trimming took off 6 bases at V and 2 bases at J, with 5 bases between the two ends. Germline CDR1 is SNHLY and CDR2 is FYNNEI. CDR3 amino acids: CASRGAYEQYF. For the CDR3, the DNA is TGTGCCAGCAGGGGAGCCTACGAGCAGTACTTC.

J is TRBJ2-7 and V is TRBV28, with 8 bases aligning to TRBD1. The CDR3 has 14 residues. Germline-derived CDR1 and CDR2 are MDHEN and SYDVKM. The J segment lost 2 bases and the V segment lost 5 bases, leaving 5 bases of the junction unmatched. CDR3 protein: CASSPRTGPYEQYF. The CDR3 DNA follows: TGTGCCAGCAGTCCCCGGACAGGGCCCTACGAGCAGTACTTC.

The chain combines TRBV28 with TRBJ1-2, with TRBD1 identical over 10 bases. This CDR3 comprises 16 residues. Germline V gives CDR1 MDHEN, CDR2 SYDVKM. After removal of 2 bases from V and 8 bases from J, the junction contained 11 bases not matched to a gene. DNA for the CDR3: TGTGCCAGCAGTTTAGAGACAGGGGGCGAGTATAGAGGCTACACCTTC. It specifies CASSLETGGEYRGYTF.

V gene TRBV5-1 combines with J gene TRBJ2-4; TRBD2 matches 13 bases. The CDR3 has 16 residues. V lost 1 base, J lost 8 bases, and 6 bases stayed unmatched. Per germline, CDR1 SGHRS and CDR2 YFSETQ. The chain's CDR3 is CASSLTSGGAGDIQYF. In DNA, the CDR3 is TGCGCCAGCAGCTTGACTAGCGGGGGGGCCGGGGACATTCAGTACTTC.

As for this clone: The same CDR3 arises from other DNA sequences in this sample as well. The chain carries TRBV5-1 and TRBJ1-1; 8 bases match TRBD1. There are 13 residues in the CDR3. Trimming took 2 bases from V and 5 from J; bases not matched to a gene: 2. Germline CDR1 and CDR2: SGHRS and YFSETQ. As DNA, the CDR3 is TGCGCCAGCAGCTTACAGGGGGGTACTGAAGCTTTCTTT. Protein sequence: CASSLQGGTEAFF.

This chain connects TRBV11-3 to TRBJ2-7; no clear D gene. CDR3 size: 13 residues. Per the germline V gene, CDR1 is SGHNT and CDR2 is YENEEA. Trimming stripped 3 bases from V and 7 bases from J, with 13 bases between. The CDR3 here is CASSFELYPEQYF. The CDR3 DNA follows: TGTGCCAGCAGCTTCGAACTCTATCCAGAGCAGTACTTC.

This chain uses TRBV7-2 with TRBJ2-7; D is uncertain. Trimming took 0 bases from V and 1 from J, leaving 7 bases between them. The CDR3 is 14 amino acids. Germline V gene lookup returns CDR1 SGHTA and CDR2 FQGNSA. The CDR3 sequence: CASSLAFRSYEQYF. CDR3 DNA sequence: TGTGCCAGCAGCTTAGCGTTCCGTTCCTACGAGCAGTACTTC.

The chain couples TRBV7-2 to TRBJ2-4; TRBD2 aligns across 15 bases. The V gene's germline CDR1 is SGHTA and CDR2 FQGNSA. With 5 bases clipped from V and 6 bases from J, the junction kept 5 bases outside the gene matches. The CDR3 loop spans 16 amino acids. CDR3 DNA sequence: TGTGCCAGCAGCCAGGGACTAGCGGGAGGTAGAAACATTCAGTACTTC. This gives the protein CASSQGLAGGRNIQYF.

The V gene is TRBV7-3, the J gene TRBJ2-3, with 10 bases identical to TRBD2. The germline gives CDR1 SGHTA, CDR2 FQGTGA. The CDR3 extends over 16 amino acids. V was clipped by 5 bases and J by 1 base; unmatched bases: 6. The CDR3 loop reads CASSPTGTSGTDTQYF. The CDR3 coding sequence is TGTGCCAGCAGCCCTACCGGGACTAGCGGCACAGATACGCAGTATTTT.

This sequence joins TRBV7-2 and TRBJ2-5, with 11 bases lining up with TRBD2. Germline CDR1 SGHTA, CDR2 FQGNSA. Unmatched junction bases numbered 8, after V lost 3 bases and J lost 2 bases. The CDR3 sequence is 17 residues long. The CDR3 nucleotides are TGTGCCAGCAGCTTCCAAGCCGGGACTAGCGGACAAGAGACCCAGTACTTC. As protein: CASSFQAGTSGQETQYF.

This clone was recorded once. This rearrangement joins TRBV15 to TRBJ1-3, with unresolved D. The CDR3 is 13 amino acids. The germline V and J ends were trimmed by 0 bases and 4 bases, with 4 bases remaining between them. Germline lookup yields CDR1 LNHNV and CDR2 YYDKDF (reference sequence). The CDR3 DNA follows: TGTGCCACCAGCAGAGATCCGGGAAACACCATATATTTT. Its protein is CATSRDPGNTIYF.

J is TRBJ2-1 and V is TRBV7-2, with D possibly matching TRBD2 (6 bases). Trimming took off 1 base at V and 3 bases at J, with 13 bases between the two ends. The length of the CDR3 is 16 residues. Germline V gene lookup returns CDR1 SGHTA and CDR2 FQGNSA. The CDR3 loop reads CASSLDLRGGYNEQFF. CDR3 nucleotides: TGTGCCAGCAGCTTAGACTTGCGGGGTGGCTACAATGAGCAGTTCTTC.

Comments on this clone: Other nucleotide sequences from this sample produce the same CDR3. V is TRBV7-3 and J is TRBJ2-3, with 9 bases fitting TRBD2. With 3 bases clipped from V and 0 bases from J, the junction kept 1 base outside the gene matches. CDR3 size: 15 residues. CDR1 SGHTA and CDR2 FQGTGA come from the germline V gene. CDR3 in amino acids: CASSFAGGSTDTQYF. The DNA for the CDR3 is TGTGCCAGCAGCTTCGCGGGGGGGAGCACAGATACGCAGTATTTT.

The chain carries TRBV5-1 and TRBJ1-2; D gene uncertain. The germline V and J ends were trimmed by 5 bases and 2 bases, with 10 bases remaining between them. The CDR3 length is 13 residues. CDR1 is SGHRS, CDR2 YFSETQ, per germline. The CDR3 nucleotides are TGCGCCAGCAGAGCGGACGAGAACTATGGCTACACCTTC. This translates into CASRADENYGYTF.

The chain joins TRBV6-4 to TRBJ1-1, with a possible D match to TRBD1 (5 bases). Germline V CDR1 and CDR2: MRHNA, SNTAGT. Trimming cost V 1 base and J 0 bases, with 24 bases left between them. This CDR3 region has 20 residues. The CDR3 coding sequence is TGTGCCAGCAGTGACTTTTGTGTTTGGGGCCGAAAAAGCTTGAACACTGAAGCTTTCTTT. This gives the protein CASSDFCVWGRKSLNTEAFF.

The V call is TRBV10-1, the J call TRBJ2-3, with 11 bases lining up with TRBD2. This CDR3 contains 14 residues. Trimming took 10 bases from V and 2 from J; bases not matched to a gene: 5. The germline gives CDR1 WNHNN, CDR2 SYGVQD (reference sequence). As DNA, the CDR3 is TGCGCCAAGGTAGCGGGAGGGCACACAGATACGCAGTATTTT. This gives the protein CAKVAGGHTDTQYF.

The table lists this clone with a few counts. The chain recombines TRBV15 with TRBJ2-6; TRBD1 matches 10 bases. V dropped 6 bases and J dropped 5; count of bases not matched to a gene: 7. The CDR3 is made up of 16 amino acids. CDR1 and CDR2 (germline): LNHNV, YYDKDF (reference sequence). CDR3 protein: CATSPGTGVRANVLTF. The CDR3 coding sequence is TGTGCCACCAGTCCCGGGACAGGGGTGCGGGCCAACGTCCTGACTTTC.

This clone was seen only a few times. The same CDR3 also results from other DNA sequences found in this sample. This sequence joins TRBV28 and TRBJ1-5; TRBD1 matches at 10 bases. This CDR3 region has 14 residues. CDR1 is MDHEN, CDR2 SYDVKM, per germline. Unmatched junction bases numbered 3, after V lost 6 bases and J lost 4 bases. The DNA for the CDR3 is TGTGCCAGCAGGGGACAGGGGTTTAATCAGCCCCAGCATTTT. Residues: CASRGQGFNQPQHF.